This T cell receptor beta chain comes out of a study of OX40 agonist ivuxolimab in advanced cancers. Germline V gives CDR1 SGHTA, CDR2 FQGNSA. This CDR3 is 14 amino acids long. V lost 5 bases and J lost 3, with 13 bases in between. TCRdb keeps only in-frame clones here, not all; method: immunoSEQ multiplex PCR. The sample lists tens of thousands of clones, 75% to 80% seen once, with less than 20% in the top ten. This sequence joins TRBV7-2 and TRBJ1-1; the D gene is possibly TRBD1 (5 bases). The source material was CD4+ or CD8+ T cells sorted from blood, sampled in a trial of the OX40 agonist ivuxolimab. This receptor was taken from an adult with an advanced solid tumor such as melanoma, head and neck, liver or kidney cancer. CDR3 sequence reads: CASSQVGRHTEAFF. For the CDR3, the DNA is TGTGCCAGCAGCCAGGTGGGGCGGCACACTGAAGCTTTCTTT. The full variable domain, in which reference TRBV7-2 and TRBJ1-1 provide the parts outside the CDR3, is GAGVSQSPSNKVTEKGKDVELRCDPISGHTALYWYRQSLGQGLEFLIYFQGNSAPDKSGLPSDRFSAERTGGSVSTLTIQRTQQEDSAVYLCASSQVGRHTEAFFGQGTRLTVV.